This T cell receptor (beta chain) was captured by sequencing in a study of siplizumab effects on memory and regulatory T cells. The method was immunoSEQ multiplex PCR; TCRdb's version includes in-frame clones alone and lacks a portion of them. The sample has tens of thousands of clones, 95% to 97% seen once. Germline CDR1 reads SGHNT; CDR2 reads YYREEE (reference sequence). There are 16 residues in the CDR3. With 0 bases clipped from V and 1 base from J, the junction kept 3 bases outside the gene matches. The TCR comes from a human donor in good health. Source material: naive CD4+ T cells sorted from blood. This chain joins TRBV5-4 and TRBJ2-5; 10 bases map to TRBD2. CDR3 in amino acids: CASSLGLAGGQETQYF. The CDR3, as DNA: TGTGCCAGCAGCTTGGGCTTAGCGGGAGGCCAAGAGACCCAGTACTTC. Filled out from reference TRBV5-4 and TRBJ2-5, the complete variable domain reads ETGVTQSPTHLIKTRGQQVTLRCSSQSGHNTVSWYQQALGQGPQFIFQYYREEENGRGNFPPRFSGLQFPNYSSELNVNALELDDSALYLCASSLGLAGGQETQYFGPGTRLLVL.